This T cell receptor beta chain was identified during a study of T cells in Graves' hyperthyroidism and ophthalmopathy. Study overall: Peripheral blood draws took place at initial diagnosis, ahead of any treatment.

Disease lasting under 3 months, a NOSPECS grade of at least 4, and a Clinical Activity Score of at least 3 were features of the ophthalmopathy patients. Based on clinical symptoms, serum thyroxine and TRAb, thyroid ultrasound and orbital computed tomography, diagnoses were reached. TCR beta CDR3 regions were amplified from RNA transcripts. Using the HTBI primer set, a first-round RT-PCR was run on the TCR CDR3. TCRdb analysed the multiplex PCR reads with MiXCR anew, one entry per CDR3 protein. Of approximately 610,000 distinct CDR3 sequences listed, roughly 15% are singletons. The ends were cut back, 5 bases at V and 0 bases at J, with 14 bases in the middle. Germline values: CDR1 LNHDA, CDR2 SQIVND (reference sequence). The CDR3 runs 15 residues.

The sequence came from a woman between 35 and 50 years old with Graves' ophthalmopathy. The sequenced sample was blood. The genes are TRBV19 and TRBJ2-7, with D tentatively TRBD1 or TRBD2 (5 bases each). CDR3 region: CASSAGAQSSYEQYF. CDR3 DNA: TGTGCCAGTAGTGCCGGGGCTCAGAGCTCCTACGAGCAGTACTTC.